Listed here are 18 T cell receptor beta chains from one sample, sequenced in a study of T cells in Graves' hyperthyroidism and ophthalmopathy. TCR beta CDR3 sequences were amplified from RNA transcripts. TCR CDR3 regions were first amplified by RT-PCR with HTBI primers. A single record per CDR3 protein comes from TCRdb applying MiXCR to the multiplex PCR reads. This sample carries 300,000 to 400,000 distinct CDR3 sequences, 14% of them seen once, and the ten largest clones take 20% to 25%. The specimen sequenced was blood. The source is a woman in her twenties or thirties with Graves' hyperthyroidism.

This clonotype has ten or more counts. The chain couples TRBV12-3 or TRBV12-4 to TRBJ2-2; no clear D. V was shortened by 6 bases and J by 8 bases, with 10 bases between the two germline ends. CDR3 length equals 12 residues. CDR3 bases: TGTGCCAGCAGGCTTCAGCCAGGGGAGCTGTTTTTT. Translating gives CASRLQPGELFF.

This clonotype has a count of ten or more. This rearrangement joins TRBV12-3 or TRBV12-4 to TRBJ2-1, with a weak D call TRBD2 (5 bases). The CDR3 runs to 15 residues. Trimming shortened V by 0 bases and J by 4 bases, and 10 bases separated the two germline ends. The CDR3 bases are TGTGCCAGCAGTTTAGCACGGACTTATTACAATGAGCAGTTCTTC. Its protein product is CASSLARTYYNEQFF.

The V and J genes are TRBV6-8 and TRBJ2-5; the D gene is possibly TRBD2 (5 bases). The CDR3 loop spans 17 amino acids. V was clipped by 4 bases and J by 0 bases, with 18 bases between them. In germline, CDR1 is MNHGY, CDR2 SAAAGT. CDR3 DNA sequence: TGTGCCAGCAGTTCTGGACTCTTTTACGGGTACCAAGAGACCCAGTACTTC. Translation gives CASSSGLFYGYQETQYF.

The chain recombines TRBV6-1 with TRBJ2-7; 10 bases fit TRBD1. V lost 9 bases to trimming and J lost 4 bases; unmatched junction nucleotides: 15. Germline assignment: CDR1 MNHNS and CDR2 SASEGT. The CDR3 sequence is 16 residues long. The CDR3 spells CARPLGGQGEGYEQYF. CDR3 DNA: TGTGCCAGACCCCTCGGTGGACAGGGGGAGGGTTACGAGCAGTACTTC.

This clonotype was seen repeatedly, ten times or more. The rearrangement links TRBV12-3 or TRBV12-4 to TRBJ2-1, with D possibly matching TRBD2 (5 bases). The CDR3 is 12 residues long. V lost 2 bases to trimming and J lost 11 bases, with 10 bases between them. The CDR3 here is CASSLPGVKQFF. CDR3 coding DNA: TGTGCCAGCAGTTTACCCGGGGTTAAGCAGTTCTTC.

Ten or more counts support this clonotype. The chain recombines TRBV30 with TRBJ2-7; D gene unclear. There are 12 residues in the CDR3. CDR1 and CDR2 (germline): GTSNPN, SVGIG (reference sequence). The V gene lost 2 bases and the J gene lost 2 bases, with 7 bases spanning the gap. CDR3: CAWSPPAYEQYF. CDR3 DNA: TGTGCCTGGAGTCCACCAGCCTACGAGCAGTACTTC. Filled out from reference TRBV30 and TRBJ2-7, the complete variable domain reads SQTIHQWPATLVQPVGSPLSLECTVEGTSNPNLYWYRQAAGRGLQLLFYSVGIGQISSEVPQNLSASRPQDRQFILSSKKLLLSDSGFYLCAWSPPAYEQYFGPGTRLTVT.

This clonotype was detected a few times. J is TRBJ1-2 and V is TRBV6-2 or TRBV6-3; 7 positions match TRBD1. After removal of 2 bases from V and 2 bases from J, the junction contained 2 bases not matched to a gene. This CDR3 has 14 residues. CDR1 and CDR2 from the germline V gene are MNHEY and SVGEGT. The CDR3 sequence is CASSYAGQNYGYTF. The CDR3 DNA is TGTGCCAGCAGTTACGCGGGACAGAACTATGGCTACACCTTC.

Worth noting for this clonotype: Just one base apart from a much larger clone, this may be a read error. The rearrangement links TRBV18 to TRBJ2-7; D not certain. CDR3 size: 14 residues. The germline V gene encodes CDR1 KGHSH and CDR2 LQKENI. V was shortened by 2 bases and J by 9 bases, with 17 bases between the two germline ends. CDR3 nucleotide sequence: TGTGCCAGCTCACCAGCCGTAATTTCCCACGCGCAGTACTTC. It yields the protein CASSPAVISHAQYF. The full variable domain, with the rest looked up from reference TRBV18 and TRBJ2-7, is NAGVMQNPRHLVRRRGQEARLRCSPMKGHSHVYWYRQLPEEGLKFMVYLQKENIIDESGMPKERFSAEFPKEGPSILRIQQVVRGDSAAYFCASSPAVISHAQYFGPGTRLTVT.

The chain joins TRBV6-1 to TRBJ2-2, with 9 bases identical to TRBD1. This CDR3 contains 15 residues. V gave up 7 bases and J gave up 6 bases; unmatched junction bases: 9. Per the germline V gene, CDR1 is MNHNS and CDR2 is SASEGT. The CDR3 sequence: CASTDFTGGAGELFF. The CDR3 nucleotides are TGTGCCAGCACCGATTTTACAGGGGGCGCCGGGGAGCTGTTTTTT.

CDR3 DNA: TGCGCCAGCAGCTTGAATTCTGGGGACAATCCTTTCTTT. Translated, it gives CASSLNSGDNPFF. The V call is TRBV5-1, the J call TRBJ1-1, with TRBD1 as a possible D gene (6 bases). The germline V gene has CDR1 SGHRS and CDR2 YFSETQ. The germline V and J ends were trimmed by 1 base and 12 bases, with 16 bases remaining between them. The CDR3 length is 13 residues. Full variable domain (missing parts from reference TRBV5-1 and TRBJ1-1): KAGVTQTPRYLIKTRGQQVTLSCSPISGHRSVSWYQQTPGQGLQFLFEYFSETQRNKGNFPGRFSGRQFSNSRSEMNVSTLELGDSALYLCASSLNSGDNPFFGQGTRLTVV.

At least ten counts were recorded for this clonotype. The chain joins TRBV20-1 to TRBJ2-5; D is undetermined. The CDR3 is made up of 13 amino acids. Per germline, CDR1 DFQATT and CDR2 SNEGSKA (reference sequence). V dropped 5 bases and J dropped 4 bases, with 14 bases sitting between them. CDR3 residues: CSAGPAPGETQYF. The DNA of the CDR3 is TGCAGTGCTGGCCCCGCGCCCGGAGAGACCCAGTACTTC.

This clonotype has a handful of counts. V usage is TRBV4-1 and J usage is TRBJ2-5, with TRBD2 matching 7 bases. Germline CDR1 MGHRA, CDR2 YSYEKL. The CDR3 has 15 residues. The V segment lost 4 bases and the J segment 5 bases; nucleotides outside the gene matches: 10. The CDR3 is CASSLTQTSLETQYF. CDR3 sequence (DNA): TGCGCCAGCAGCCTAACCCAGACTAGCTTGGAGACCCAGTACTTC.

This clonotype was seen only a few times. The chain carries TRBV6-5 and TRBJ1-5; D is unclear. The germline V gene encodes CDR1 MNHEY and CDR2 SVGAGI. The germline V and J ends were trimmed by 0 bases and 6 bases, with 6 bases remaining between them. This CDR3 spans 13 amino acids. This chain's CDR3 is CASSYSIRQPQHF. CDR3 DNA: TGTGCCAGCAGTTACTCGATTCGTCAGCCCCAGCATTTT.

The chain recombines TRBV5-1 with TRBJ2-1, with 9 positions matching TRBD2. This CDR3 contains 15 residues. The V gene's germline CDR1 is SGHRS and CDR2 YFSETQ. Trimming at V came to 0 bases and at J to 6 bases, leaving 4 bases not matched to a gene. The CDR3 here is CASSLGGRAGNEQFF. CDR3 DNA: TGCGCCAGCAGCTTGGGCGGGAGGGCCGGCAATGAGCAGTTCTTC.

V usage is TRBV2 and J usage is TRBJ2-3; D is uncertain. Trimming removed 7 bases at V and 0 bases at J, with 8 bases between. The CDR3 spans 13 residues. Per germline, CDR1 SNHLY and CDR2 FYNNEI. CDR3 coding DNA: TGTGCCAGCAATAGCCGTAGCACAGATACGCAGTATTTT. Translated: CASNSRSTDTQYF.

This clonotype was picked up many times. This chain links TRBV20-1 with TRBJ2-5; TRBD2 aligns across 14 bases. The CDR3 consists of 15 residues. Germline V CDR1 and CDR2: DFQATT, SNEGSKA (reference sequence). The trim removed 5 bases at V and 5 bases at J, leaving 7 bases unmatched. The CDR3 is CSARGLAGELETQYF. In nucleotides, the CDR3 is TGCAGTGCTCGGGGACTAGCGGGAGAGTTGGAGACCCAGTACTTC.

This chain links TRBV4-2 with TRBJ2-5, with D possibly matching TRBD1 (6 bases). Trimming cost V 5 bases and J 2 bases, with 9 bases left between them. Per germline, CDR1 LGHNA and CDR2 YNFKEQ. The CDR3 is made up of 13 amino acids. CDR3 sequence (DNA): TGTGCCAGCAGCTGGGGGCGTCAAGAGACCCAGTACTTC. This encodes CASSWGRQETQYF.

As concerns this clonotype: A far larger clone differs by one base, so this is likely a read error. The chain has TRBV11-1 and TRBJ2-7; D tentatively fits TRBD1 or TRBD2 (6 bases each). The germline V gene has CDR1 SGHAT and CDR2 FQDESV (reference sequence). The CDR3 has 12 amino acids. The CDR3 spells CASSSGGYGQYF. DNA of the CDR3: TGTGCCAGCAGCTCCGGGGGCTACGGGCAGTACTTC.